This TCR beta chain was captured by sequencing in a study of blood T cell repertoires in COVID-19. Study background: Spain, Italy and the United States supplied samples that represented acute and convalescent COVID-19.

Looked up from germline, CDR1 is MNHEY and CDR2 is SMNVEV (reference sequence). After removal of 5 bases from V and 7 bases from J, the junction contained 13 bases not matched to a gene. The CDR3 runs to 15 residues. Authors' processing steps: Estimation of nucleated cell counts was performed using reference gene primer amplification. The table came from immunoSEQ multiplex PCR; TCRdb's copy has only in-frame clones and leaves some out. The D gene and trimming were derived from the DNA, and the V and J assignments and clone size from that table. Of some 270,000 clones in the sample, around 89% were seen once.

This receptor was taken from a man aged 25-45 years with acute or convalescent COVID-19. The chain recombines TRBV27 with TRBJ2-5, with TRBD2 matching over 7 bases. Sequencing input: peripheral blood. This CDR3 is CASSTTSGGRGTQYF. CDR3 nucleotides: TGTGCCAGCAGTACCACCTCGGGGGGACGAGGGACCCAGTACTTC.